This TCR beta chain was recorded in a study of shared clonotypes between healthy human individuals. Overall study context: Per-donor plates numbered three CD4 naive, three CD4 memory, two CD8 naive and one CD8 memory. Regarding the study as a whole: Only blood was sampled; tissue repertoires likely differ.

V was clipped by 4 bases and J by 4 bases; unmatched bases: 5. The CDR3 totals 14 residues. Germline V gene lookup returns CDR1 SGHRS and CDR2 YFSETQ. It was across several immunoSEQ plates that each subset's genomic DNA was evenly split. Only in-frame clones appear in the TCRdb table, and some are missing; sequencing was by immunoSEQ multiplex PCR. The sample lists a few million clones, around 93% occurring once. About this clone: Its target is not known.

Donors, healthy HIV-negative adults, lacked recent acute infections or vaccinations. This clonotype was obtained from a young man in good health. Some clones in this sample may be carry-over from other donors' samples. The sample taken for sequencing was naive CD4+ T cells from PBMCs. The subset was: CD45RA+ positively selected. The V call is TRBV5-1, the J call TRBJ1-1; 9 bases match TRBD1. The CDR3 DNA reads as TGCGCCAGCAGCAACAGGGGGCTCGGCACTGAAGCTTTCTTT. Translation: CASSNRGLGTEAFF.